These T cell receptor beta chains were read from a single sample in a study of T cell responses to AZD1222 COVID-19 vaccine. Here immunoSEQ multiplex PCR was the method, and the copy in TCRdb shows in-frame clones only, minus some. The data contain under 170,000 clones, more than 85% of them singletons. Specimen: peripheral blood, collected 28 days after the second AZD1222 dose. The receptors were sampled from an adult who received the AZD1222 COVID-19 vaccine. The CDR3 runs from the conserved cysteine through the conserved F or W. D genes are given only for firm matches. A row's size may be missing; if present it is once, few, many or a size class.

j_call | v_call | d_call | clone_size | cdr3_nt | cdr3_aa
TRBJ1-6 | TRBV11-3 | NA | NA | TGTGCCAGCAGCTGGGATCGGGATTCACCCCTCCACTTT | CASSWDRDSPLHF
TRBJ2-7 | TRBV5-5 | NA | NA | TGTGCCAGCAGCTTGGTACGCGAGCAGTACTTC | CASSLVREQYF
TRBJ1-5 | TRBV5-1 | NA | NA | TGCGCCAGCAGCCGGGACGCACTTCCGAAGGGCAATCAGCCCCAGCATTTT | CASSRDALPKGNQPQHF
TRBJ2-3 | TRBV2 | TRBD2 | NA | TGTGCCAGCAGTCATCCGGCGTCCCTAGCGGATAAACGGTTT | CASSHPASLADKRF
TRBJ1-1 | TRBV9 | TRBD1 | once | TGTGCCAGCAGCCCCAGACAGGGAAGCACTGAAGCTTTCTTT | CASSPRQGSTEAFF
TRBJ1-1 | TRBV28 | TRBD1 | NA | TGTGCCAGCATCCCGGGACAGGGGGCTGAAGCTTTCTTT | CASIPGQGAEAFF
TRBJ2-7 | TRBV27 | NA | NA | TGTGCCAGCAGTTTAACGTGGGGGAAAGCCTACGAGCAGTACTTC | CASSLTWGKAYEQYF
TRBJ1-4 | TRBV29-1 | NA | NA | TGCAGCGGGGGGGCCTCTAGTGAAAAACTGTTTTTT | CSGGASSEKLFF
TRBJ2-7 | TRBV30 | TRBD2 | NA | TGTGCCTGGAGTGTCGGGGGGGGTTACGAGCAGTACTTC | CAWSVGGGYEQYF
TRBJ1-5 | TRBV28 | NA | NA | TGTGCCAGCAGTCTGCTATCCGGGACGGGGAGCAATCAGCCCCAGCATTTT | CASSLLSGTGSNQPQHF
TRBJ2-3 | TRBV6-2/TRBV6-3 | TRBD2 | NA | TGTGCCAGCAGTTACGAGAGACTAGCGGGAGAGTCAGATACGCAGTATTTT | CASSYERLAGESDTQYF
TRBJ2-1 | TRBV14 | TRBD2 | NA | TGTGCCAGCAGCCCGTCCGGGACTAGGAGTGAGCAGTTCTTC | CASSPSGTRSEQFF
TRBJ1-5 | TRBV4-3 | NA | NA | TGCGCCAGCAGCAGTAGTTTAAGCAATCAGCCCCAGCATTTT | CASSSSLSNQPQHF
TRBJ2-5 | TRBV24-1 | TRBD2 | once | TGTGCCACCAGTGATTTAGCGGGAAATATTAAGACCCAGTACTTC | CATSDLAGNIKTQYF
TRBJ1-4 | TRBV3-1/TRBV3-2 | NA | NA | TGTGCCAGCAGCCAAACGTTCGGAGAAAAACTGTTTTTT | CASSQTFGEKLFF
TRBJ2-1 | TRBV28 | NA | NA | TGTGCCAGCAGACAACCCCCGGGGGTCGGCGGTGAGCAGTTCTTC | CASRQPPGVGGEQFF
TRBJ2-1 | TRBV5-6 | TRBD1 | NA | TGTGCCAGCAGCCCCACAGCCCGGACAGGGGGCAATGAGCAGTTCTTC | CASSPTARTGGNEQFF
TRBJ2-3 | TRBV9 | NA | NA | TGTGCCAGCAGCCCCCAAGGAACAGATACGCAGTATTTT | CASSPQGTDTQYF
TRBJ2-1 | TRBV4-3 | TRBD2 | NA | TGCGCCAGCAGCCCGTTAGCGGGAGGGCCGAAGAATGAGCAGTTCTTC | CASSPLAGGPKNEQFF
TRBJ1-5 | TRBV30 | NA | NA | TGTGCCTGGAGTCTCCCGAGCAATCAGCCCCAGCATTTT | CAWSLPSNQPQHF
TRBJ2-7 | TRBV10-3 | TRBD2 | once | TGTGCCATCAGGGACGGGACTAGCGGGAGGACCTCCTACGAGCAGTACTTC | CAIRDGTSGRTSYEQYF
TRBJ2-2 | TRBV27 | TRBD1 | NA | TGTGCCAGCAGGGACAGGGCCACCGGGGAGCTGTTTTTT | CASRDRATGELFF
TRBJ1-2 | TRBV9 | TRBD1 | NA | TGTGCCAGCAGCGTAGGAGTGGCCGGACAGGAAGGCGGCTACACCTTC | CASSVGVAGQEGGYTF
TRBJ2-7 | TRBV5-4 | NA | once | TGTGCCAGCAGCTTCGGGACGGGCTCCTACGAGCAGTACTTC | CASSFGTGSYEQYF
TRBJ2-1 | TRBV4-1 | TRBD2 | NA | TGCGCCAGCAGCCAAGCCCTGGGACTAGCGGGAGGGGGCTCCTACAATGAGCAGTTCTTC | CASSQALGLAGGGSYNEQFF
TRBJ2-3 | TRBV6-2/TRBV6-3 | TRBD1 | once | TGTGCCAGCAGTTTCCCCAGGGGGCGCCCAGATACGCAGTATTTT | CASSFPRGRPDTQYF
TRBJ1-5 | TRBV11-2 | NA | few | TGTGCCAGCAGCTTACAGGGCGGCGGGCAGCCCCAGCATTTT | CASSLQGGGQPQHF
TRBJ2-7 | TRBV5-1 | NA | NA | TGCGCCAGCAGCTTGAGTTACCCGTCCTACGAGCAGTACTTC | CASSLSYPSYEQYF
TRBJ2-7 | TRBV5-5 | TRBD1 | NA | TGTGCCAGCAGCTTGAGTCCGGGACAGGGCACTAATGAGCAGTACTTC | CASSLSPGQGTNEQYF
TRBJ2-7 | TRBV19 | TRBD2 | NA | TGTGCCAGTAGTGCCGCCGGACTAGCGGGAATAACTCTCAACTACGAGCAGTACTTC | CASSAAGLAGITLNYEQYF
TRBJ2-3 | TRBV24-1 | TRBD2 | NA | TGTGCCACCGGGAGCGGGAGGCTGGATACGCAGTATTTT | CATGSGRLDTQYF
TRBJ2-7 | TRBV6-2/TRBV6-3 | NA | once | TGTGCCAGCAGTTATACAGGTAGCCACGAGCAGTACTTC | CASSYTGSHEQYF
TRBJ2-2 | TRBV9 | NA | NA | TGTGCCAGCAGCGTCGAAGGAGTAGGGGTTGGGGAGCTGTTTTTT | CASSVEGVGVGELFF
TRBJ2-2 | TRBV30 | NA | NA | TGTGCCTGGAGTGTACTTAATCCGGGATCCGGGGAGCTGTTTTTT | CAWSVLNPGSGELFF
TRBJ1-5 | TRBV2 | NA | NA | TGTGCCAGCAGTGACCCGGGGGCGAGGCGACAGCCCCAGCATTTT | CASSDPGARRQPQHF
TRBJ1-1 | TRBV30 | NA | NA | TGTGCCTGGGGGCACAACACTGAAGCTTTCTTT | CAWGHNTEAFF
TRBJ2-3 | TRBV10-2 | TRBD2 | NA | TGCGCCAGCAGTGAGGGACTAGCGGGGATTAGCACAGATACGCAGTATTTT | CASSEGLAGISTDTQYF
TRBJ1-6 | TRBV19 | TRBD1 | NA | TGTGCCAGTACCCAGTGGGGACAGGGGTACCATTATAATTCACCCCTCCACTTT | CASTQWGQGYHYNSPLHF
TRBJ2-5 | TRBV15 | TRBD2 | NA | TGTGCCACCAGCAGACTAGCGGGAGAGCGGGAGACCCAGTACTTC | CATSRLAGERETQYF
TRBJ2-1 | TRBV28 | TRBD2 | NA | TGTGCCAGCAGCAGAGGGACTAGCGGGAGCATTGAGCAGTTCTTC | CASSRGTSGSIEQFF
TRBJ2-1 | TRBV9 | TRBD1 | NA | TGTGCCAGCACCCCAGGGACAGGGCCACTCAATGAGCAGTTCTTC | CASTPGTGPLNEQFF
TRBJ2-1 | TRBV12-5 | NA | NA | TGTGCTAGTGGTAAAATCCGGGACCTCACCTACAATGAGCAGTTCTTC | CASGKIRDLTYNEQFF
TRBJ2-5 | TRBV25-1 | TRBD2 | NA | TGTGCCAGCACCAGCGGGAGGGGAGAGACCCAGTACTTC | CASTSGRGETQYF
TRBJ2-3 | TRBV25-1 | NA | NA | TGTGCCAGCAGTGAATTGGCAGGGCCAGATACGCAGTATTTT | CASSELAGPDTQYF
TRBJ1-3 | TRBV5-4 | NA | NA | TGTGCCAGCAGCTTGGCCGGCAGGGAAGAAAACACCATATATTTT | CASSLAGREENTIYF
TRBJ1-2 | TRBV14 | NA | NA | TGTGCCAGCAGCCTGAATCCCTATGGCTACACCTTC | CASSLNPYGYTF
TRBJ2-1 | TRBV9 | NA | NA | TGTGCCAGCAGCGGGGGAGGACTAAATAACTACAATGAGCAGTTCTTC | CASSGGGLNNYNEQFF
TRBJ2-7 | TRBV2 | TRBD1 | NA | TGTGCCAGCACCACGGGACAGGGTCCGGACGAGCAGTACTTC | CASTTGQGPDEQYF
TRBJ2-3 | TRBV6-4 | TRBD2 | NA | TGTGCCAGCAGTGAGGGAGCGGGAGGCACAGATACGCAGTATTTT | CASSEGAGGTDTQYF
TRBJ2-5 | TRBV24-1 | TRBD1 | NA | TGTGCCACCAGTGATTCTCGACCGGGACAGGGGGCATCAGAGACCCAGTACTTC | CATSDSRPGQGASETQYF
TRBJ2-2 | TRBV28 | NA | NA | TGTGCCAGCGAGACCCCCGGACTTCATACCGGGGAGCTGTTTTTT | CASETPGLHTGELFF
TRBJ1-1 | TRBV19 | NA | NA | TGTGCCAGTAGTATCTCAGGTGTGCTTCGCACTGAAGCTTTCTTT | CASSISGVLRTEAFF
TRBJ2-7 | TRBV2 | TRBD2 | NA | TGTGCCAGCAGTGAAGCGGTTCTAGCGGGAGGCGAGCAGTACTTC | CASSEAVLAGGEQYF
TRBJ1-4 | TRBV14 | NA | NA | TGTGCCAGCAGCCAAGACCGAAGGGGGATCGGGGAAAAACTGTTTTTT | CASSQDRRGIGEKLFF
TRBJ1-1 | TRBV5-1 | TRBD1 | once | TGCGCCAGCAGCTTGGGGGACAGGCGGAACACTGAAGCTTTCTTT | CASSLGDRRNTEAFF